This T cell receptor (beta chain) was captured by sequencing in a study of regulatory T cells. Germline V CDR1 and CDR2: SGHRS, YFSETQ. This CDR3 has 15 residues. Germline trimming cut 4 bases from V and 6 bases from J; bases unmatched to any gene: 9. All CD3G-deficient patients showed autoimmunity, more severe in two. Amplification used 52 TRBV primers and 13 TRBJ primers. The method was immunoSEQ multiplex PCR; TCRdb's version includes in-frame clones alone and lacks a portion of them. The table lists 21,000 or so clones, over 85% of them singletons. The sequence derives from a child under 10 years old with CD3G deficiency. The V and J genes are TRBV5-1 and TRBJ2-3, with 9 bases lining up with TRBD2. Sequenced sample: CD8+ T cells sorted from blood. CDR3 nucleotide sequence: TGCGCCAGCAGCCAGGGACTAGCCCCTTTGGATACGCAGTATTTT. It codes for CASSQGLAPLDTQYF.